The 21 T cell receptor beta chains given below trace back to one sample, sequenced in a study of CD8 T cells in Susac syndrome (dated by TCRdb to between 2018 and 2021). Library creation used the immunoSEQ multiplex PCR assay. RNA was extracted with the RNeasy kit and roughly 0.45 to 1 ug was reverse transcribed using random hexamers. The public reads were reprocessed in TCRdb via fastp at Q25 and MiXCR, keeping in-frame beta chains. Merged by CDR3 protein, the rows form single entries marked with the most common genes and DNA. Recorded for this sample are 90,000 to 150,000 distinct CDR3 sequences; about 93% of them occurred a single time. Roughly 0.092% of the sample is in the top ten clones. The sequenced sample consisted of CD4+ T cells from PBMCs. These receptors came from a human donor in good health.

The chain joins TRBV11-2 to TRBJ1-5; 7 nucleotides match TRBD1. The germline V gene has CDR1 SGHAT and CDR2 FQNNGV. With 4 bases clipped from V and 4 bases from J, the junction kept 4 bases outside the gene matches. The CDR3 runs to 14 residues. CDR3 DNA sequence: TGTGCCAGCAGCTCGACAGGGCCGAATCAGCCCCAGCATTTT. Translating it yields CASSSTGPNQPQHF.

This clonotype has just one count. The CDR3 DNA is TGCGCCAGCAGTGCCGGGACAGGGGTCACCGGGGAGCTGTTTTTT. Its protein product is CASSAGTGVTGELFF. The genes are TRBV10-1 and TRBJ2-2, with 10 bases matching TRBD1. V lost 4 bases to trimming and J lost 4 bases; unmatched junction nucleotides: 3. The CDR3 has 15 residues. Germline CDR1 WNHNN, CDR2 SYGVQD (reference sequence).

This clonotype appeared a single time. The gene calls are TRBV19 and TRBJ2-1; possibly TRBD2 for D (6 bases). V gave up 6 bases and J gave up 9 bases, with 18 bases separating them. The CDR3 totals 14 residues. Germline assignment: CDR1 LNHDA and CDR2 SQIVND (reference sequence). CDR3 region: CASSSLAGLTEQFF. The CDR3 DNA reads as TGTGCCAGTAGCTCACTAGCTGGCCTCACTGAGCAGTTCTTC.

The rearrangement joins TRBV27 to TRBJ2-7; 10 bases are a match to TRBD1. V lost 6 bases, J lost 0 bases, and 2 bases stayed unmatched. The CDR3 length is 14 residues. The germline gives CDR1 MNHEY, CDR2 SMNVEV (reference sequence). CDR3 amino acids: CASRDRGGSYEQYF. The CDR3 DNA is TGTGCCAGCAGGGACAGGGGGGGCTCCTACGAGCAGTACTTC.

The chain is built from TRBV9 and TRBJ2-7, with no clear D. Germline V gene lookup returns CDR1 SGDLS and CDR2 YYNGEE. This CDR3 comprises 15 residues. The V gene lost 0 bases and the J gene lost 2 bases, with 12 bases spanning the gap. The DNA for the CDR3 is TGTGCCAGCAGCGTAGGATCCCCCGCAGCCTACGAGCAGTACTTC. It yields the protein CASSVGSPAAYEQYF.

The chain combines TRBV28 with TRBJ1-2; D may be TRBD1 (6 bases). This CDR3 spans 13 amino acids. Germline loops: CDR1 MDHEN, CDR2 SYDVKM. V was clipped by 2 bases and J by 7 bases, with 11 bases between them. In DNA form, the CDR3 reads TGTGCCAGCAGTTTACCAGGGGTTCGTGGCTACACCTTC. Amino acid sequence: CASSLPGVRGYTF.

The chain has TRBV2 and TRBJ2-1, with 10 bases lining up with TRBD2. Trimming at V came to 4 bases and at J to 9 bases, leaving 9 bases not matched to a gene. The germline V gene has CDR1 SNHLY and CDR2 FYNNEI. This CDR3 spans 15 amino acids. The CDR3 is CASSGLAGVFGEQFF. The CDR3 DNA reads TGTGCCAGCAGTGGGCTAGCGGGAGTATTTGGTGAGCAGTTCTTC.

The V gene is TRBV28, the J gene TRBJ1-3; TRBD1 is a possible D gene (6 bases). The ends were cut back, 6 bases at V and 4 bases at J, with 13 bases in the middle. CDR3 length: 14 amino acids. Germline CDR1 reads MDHEN; CDR2 reads SYDVKM. CDR3 sequence: CASREGGAGNTIYF. The CDR3 nucleotides read TGTGCCAGCAGGGAGGGGGGGGCCGGAAACACCATATATTTT.

The chain has TRBV7-2 and TRBJ2-3, with no clear D. Germline lookup yields CDR1 SGHTA and CDR2 FQGNSA. This CDR3 has 15 amino acids. V shed 5 bases and J shed 1 base, with 13 bases lying between them. The CDR3 region has the DNA TGTGCCAGCAGCGAAGCTGTCGAGCGCACAGATACGCAGTATTTT. It translates to CASSEAVERTDTQYF.

This rearrangement joins TRBV29-1 to TRBJ2-1, with 7 bases lining up with TRBD1. Germline V gene data show CDR1 as SQVTM and CDR2 as ANQGSEA. V shed 6 bases, J shed 6 bases, and the junction held 11 bases outside the gene matches. The CDR3 consists of 14 residues. CDR3 region: CSVRQGGRFNEQFF. In nucleotides, the CDR3 is TGCAGCGTCCGACAGGGCGGTAGGTTCAATGAGCAGTTCTTC.

This clonotype was detected a few times. The gene calls are TRBV5-1 and TRBJ2-7; 7 bases align to TRBD1. Germline loops: CDR1 SGHRS, CDR2 YFSETQ. There are 16 residues in the CDR3. With 0 bases clipped from V and 2 bases from J, the junction kept 8 bases outside the gene matches. Here the CDR3 DNA reads TGCGCCAGCAGCTTGGACAGGGGCTATGAGGCCTACGAGCAGTACTTC. This translates into CASSLDRGYEAYEQYF.

The chain joins TRBV5-4 to TRBJ1-1; no clear D gene. Germline CDR1 and CDR2: SGHNT and YYREEE (reference sequence). The V and J ends lost 0 bases and 0 bases respectively, with 9 bases between them. The CDR3 length is 15 residues. CDR3 protein: CASSLEWEMNTEAFF. The CDR3 region has the DNA TGTGCCAGCAGCTTGGAGTGGGAAATGAACACTGAAGCTTTCTTT.

The genes are TRBV18 and TRBJ2-3, with D possibly TRBD1 on 7 matching bases. V lost 0 bases, J lost 4 bases, and 14 bases lay in between. CDR1 KGHSH and CDR2 LQKENI come from the germline V gene. This CDR3 comprises 16 residues. DNA of the CDR3: TGTGCCAGCTCACCACCGGCCAGGGGGGATGCAGATACGCAGTATTTT. Its protein product is CASSPPARGDADTQYF.

This chain uses TRBV19 with TRBJ2-5; no definite D call. The CDR3 sequence is 13 residues long. Germline CDR1 is LNHDA and CDR2 is SQIVND (reference sequence). V was pared by 3 bases and J by 2 bases, with 7 bases between. DNA of the CDR3: TGTGCCAGTAGTATTCAAGCGCAAGAGACCCAGTACTTC. It codes for CASSIQAQETQYF.

This chain connects TRBV14 to TRBJ2-2, with D perhaps given as TRBD1 or TRBD2 (5 bases each). Germline-derived CDR1 and CDR2 are SGHDN and FVKESK. The V end lost 6 bases, the J end lost 3 bases, and 14 bases lay between the germline ends. This CDR3 has 15 amino acids. The CDR3 DNA is TGTGCCAGCAGTCGGACTTTGGGGGACACCGGGGAGCTGTTTTTT. This translates into CASSRTLGDTGELFF.

The chain recombines TRBV24-1 with TRBJ2-7, with D tentatively TRBD1 or TRBD2 (5 bases each). CDR3 length: 14 amino acids. Germline V gene sequence: CDR1 KGHDR, CDR2 SFDVKD. The V gene lost 2 bases and the J gene lost 6 bases, with 13 bases spanning the gap. The CDR3 reads CATSDSRGPSEQYF. CDR3 DNA sequence: TGTGCCACCAGTGATTCTCGGGGCCCGAGCGAGCAGTACTTC.

The rearrangement links TRBV3-1 to TRBJ1-2, with D possibly being TRBD1 (5 bases). V shed 1 base and J shed 6 bases, with 12 bases lying between them. Germline CDR1 is LGHDT and CDR2 is YNNKEL (reference sequence). The CDR3 runs to 14 residues. CDR3 in amino acids: CASSQGSGTNGYTF. Here the CDR3 DNA reads TGTGCCAGCAGCCAAGGGTCCGGGACCAATGGCTACACCTTC.

The chain has TRBV18 and TRBJ2-7, with TRBD1 as a possible D gene (6 bases). CDR3 length equals 15 residues. V was trimmed by 2 bases and J by 1 base, leaving 12 bases between them. The V gene's germline CDR1 is KGHSH and CDR2 LQKENI. Written as DNA, the CDR3 is TGTGCCAGCTCACCAGGGGCAGGGGTATCCTACGAGCAGTACTTC. Its protein is CASSPGAGVSYEQYF.

This clonotype was found once. This sequence joins TRBV12-3 or TRBV12-4 and TRBJ2-1, with 8 bases fitting TRBD2. CDR3 size: 17 residues. The junction had 12 bases not matched to a gene; V was cut back by 6 bases and J by 2 bases. The CDR3 region is CASSGVGSGIPYNEQFF. The DNA of the CDR3 is TGTGCCAGCAGCGGCGTTGGTAGCGGGATCCCCTACAATGAGCAGTTCTTC.

The chain uses TRBV12-3 or TRBV12-4 and TRBJ2-5; 11 bases match TRBD2. The J segment lost 0 bases and the V segment lost 6 bases, leaving 3 bases of the junction unmatched. The CDR3 is 15 residues long. The chain's CDR3 is CASRTSGTYQETQYF. Written as DNA, the CDR3 is TGTGCCAGCAGGACTAGCGGGACTTACCAAGAGACCCAGTACTTC.

The chain has TRBV12-3 or TRBV12-4 and TRBJ1-5, with 11 bases lining up with TRBD1. After removal of 5 bases from V and 4 bases from J, the junction contained 4 bases not matched to a gene. CDR3 length equals 15 residues. CDR3 region: CASSPGTGGNQPQHF. Here the CDR3 DNA reads TGTGCCAGCAGTCCGGGGACAGGGGGAAATCAGCCCCAGCATTTT.